The clone carrying this T cell receptor (beta chain) was detected ten times or more. What it binds is not known. The sequenced fragment ends 3 residues before the CDR3 boundary, so the rest is inferred from the germline J gene. Germline V CDR1 and CDR2: LNHDA, SQIVND (reference sequence). The CDR3 is made up of 15 amino acids. V lost 3 bases to trimming and J lost 7 bases; unmatched junction nucleotides: 8. Measured with immunoSEQ multiplex PCR; TCRdb has only the in-frame clones, and not every one. The profile covers 7,800 or so clones, none occurring a single time. The record originates from a study of T cell clonality in common variable immunodeficiency. Findings of the study overall: Common variable immunodeficiency TCR beta sequences reportedly had fewer deletions and N-nucleotide insertions. TCRbeta clonality was increased in CVID versus healthy controls. The cause of increased CVID clonality remains unclear without subpopulation sequencing.

Reduced serum IgG, IgA and/or IgM plus specific antibody deficiency defined CVID. Most patients and controls had Caucasian heritage. The specimen was peripheral blood mononuclear cells. V gene TRBV19 combines with J gene TRBJ2-2, with TRBD1 matching over 7 bases. This TCR was recovered from a human donor with common variable immunodeficiency. The CDR3 reads CASSIPQGLGGELFF. CDR3 DNA (partial): TGTGCCAGTAGTATCCCACAGGGGCTGGGCGGGGAG.